This T cell receptor (beta chain) was sequenced in a study of blood T cell repertoires in COVID-19. Across the study: Donors in the United States, Italy and Spain gave samples during acute or convalescent COVID-19. In each case, the material was cDNA or gDNA derived from T cells, B-cell-depleted T cells, or PBMCs.

The CDR3 sequence is 13 residues long. Germline CDR1 reads SGHDT; CDR2 reads YYEEEE. With 0 bases clipped from V and 6 bases from J, the junction kept 3 bases outside the gene matches. Original analysis: Reference gene primer amplification in the assay estimated nucleated cell counts. Using immunoSEQ multiplex PCR, the repertoire was profiled, and TCRdb retains in-frame clones only, with some absent. Clone size and V and J calls were adopted from that table, with D and trimming inferred from the DNA. The repertoire holds around 100,000 clones, with approximately 90% as singletons. Sequencing was performed on peripheral blood. The receptor comes from a man in his forties or fifties with active COVID-19. The chain combines TRBV5-6 with TRBJ2-7; 7 nucleotides agree with TRBD2. CDR3 nucleotides: TGTGCCAGCAGCTTGGGCTCTAGCGGCGAGCAGTACGTC. Protein: CASSLGSSGEQYV.